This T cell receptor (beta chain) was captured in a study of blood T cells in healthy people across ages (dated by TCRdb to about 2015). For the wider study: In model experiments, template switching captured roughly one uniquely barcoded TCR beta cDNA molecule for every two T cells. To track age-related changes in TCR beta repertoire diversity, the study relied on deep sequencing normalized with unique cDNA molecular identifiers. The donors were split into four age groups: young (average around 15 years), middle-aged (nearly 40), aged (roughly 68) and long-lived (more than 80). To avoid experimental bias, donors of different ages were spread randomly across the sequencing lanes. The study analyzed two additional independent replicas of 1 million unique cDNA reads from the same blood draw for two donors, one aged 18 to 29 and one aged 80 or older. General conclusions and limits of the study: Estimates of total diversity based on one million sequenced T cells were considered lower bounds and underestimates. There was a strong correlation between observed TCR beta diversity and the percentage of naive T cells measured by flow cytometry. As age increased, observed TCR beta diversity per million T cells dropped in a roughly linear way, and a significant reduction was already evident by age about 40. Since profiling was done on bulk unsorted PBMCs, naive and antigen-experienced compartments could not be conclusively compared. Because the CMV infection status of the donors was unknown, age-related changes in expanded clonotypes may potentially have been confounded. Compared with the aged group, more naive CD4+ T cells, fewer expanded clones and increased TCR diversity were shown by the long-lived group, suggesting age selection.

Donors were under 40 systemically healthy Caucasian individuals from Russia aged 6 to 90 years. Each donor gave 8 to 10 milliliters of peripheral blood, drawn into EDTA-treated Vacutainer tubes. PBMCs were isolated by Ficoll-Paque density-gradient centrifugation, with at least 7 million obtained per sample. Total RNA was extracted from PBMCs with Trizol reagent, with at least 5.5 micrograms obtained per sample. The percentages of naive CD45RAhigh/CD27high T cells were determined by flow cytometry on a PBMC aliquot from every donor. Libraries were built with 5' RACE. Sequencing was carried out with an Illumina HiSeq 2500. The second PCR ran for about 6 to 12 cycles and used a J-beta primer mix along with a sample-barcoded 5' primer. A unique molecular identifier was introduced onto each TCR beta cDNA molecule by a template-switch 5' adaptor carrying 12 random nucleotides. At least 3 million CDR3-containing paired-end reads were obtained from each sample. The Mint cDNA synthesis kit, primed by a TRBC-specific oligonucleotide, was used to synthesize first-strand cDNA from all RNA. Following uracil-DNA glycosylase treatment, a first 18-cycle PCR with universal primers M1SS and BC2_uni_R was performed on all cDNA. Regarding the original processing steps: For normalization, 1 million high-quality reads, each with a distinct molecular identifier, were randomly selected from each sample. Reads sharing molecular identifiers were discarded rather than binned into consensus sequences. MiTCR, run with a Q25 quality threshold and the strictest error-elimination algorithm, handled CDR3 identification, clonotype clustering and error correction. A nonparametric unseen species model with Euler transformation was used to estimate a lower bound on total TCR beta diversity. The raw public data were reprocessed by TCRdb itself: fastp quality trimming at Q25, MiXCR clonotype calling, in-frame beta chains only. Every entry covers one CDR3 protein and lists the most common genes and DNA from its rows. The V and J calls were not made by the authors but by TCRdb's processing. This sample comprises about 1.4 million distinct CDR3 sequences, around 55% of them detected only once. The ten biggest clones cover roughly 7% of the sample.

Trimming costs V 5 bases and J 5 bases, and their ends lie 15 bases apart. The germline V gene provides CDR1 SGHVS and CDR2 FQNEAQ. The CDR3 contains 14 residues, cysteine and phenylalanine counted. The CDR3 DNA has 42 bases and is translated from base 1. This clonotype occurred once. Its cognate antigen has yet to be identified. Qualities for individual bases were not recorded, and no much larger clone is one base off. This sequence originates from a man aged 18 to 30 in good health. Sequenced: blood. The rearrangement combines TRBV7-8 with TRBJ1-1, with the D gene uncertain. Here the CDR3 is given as CASSITDHLTEAFF. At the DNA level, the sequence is TGTGCCAGCAGCATTACAGATCATCTTACTGAAGCTTTCTTT.